This TCR beta chain was found in a study of T cells after yellow fever vaccination. The CDR3 has 15 residues. V was shortened by 0 bases and J by 4 bases, with 11 bases between the two germline ends. In germline, CDR1 is SGDLS, CDR2 YYNGEE. TCRdb re-analysed the 5' RACE reads in MiXCR, keeping a single row per CDR3 protein. This sample yields 610,000 or so distinct CDR3 sequences, of which 9% to 15% are seen a single time; 15% belongs to the top ten. A remark on this clonotype: Its cognate antigen is unknown.

Study-level results: Clonotypes appearing in both CD4 and CD8 compartments existed, and their share was small.

The sample in question was PBMCs, obtained on the day of the yellow fever booster vaccination. This chain connects TRBV9 to TRBJ2-1; no reliable D call. The source of this sequence is a man aged 30 to 45 who received the YFV17D yellow fever vaccine. Here the CDR3 reads CASSVDRGAYNEQFF. DNA for the CDR3: TGTGCCAGCAGCGTAGATCGTGGAGCTTACAATGAGCAGTTCTTC.